A selection of T cell receptor beta chains follows, all from one sample in a study of OX40 agonist ivuxolimab in advanced cancers. Clones were read by immunoSEQ multiplex PCR, and TCRdb kept only the in-frame ones, dropping some. The sample shows more than 35,000 clones, around 80% of them seen only once. The input for sequencing was CD4+ or CD8+ T cells sorted from blood, taken in a trial of the OX40 agonist ivuxolimab. The receptor set was obtained from an adult with an advanced solid tumor such as melanoma, head and neck, liver or kidney cancer. CDR3s include the opening cysteine and the closing phenylalanine or tryptophan. The order of the fields is CDR3 length, D gene, J gene, clone size, V gene, CDR3 DNA, CDR3 protein. The D gene is left open where the match is weak. Size values are once, few and many counts, or a class for expanded clones, and some rows have none.

14 . TRBJ1-5 . TRBV7-8 TGTGCCAGCAGCTCTCAGCTACAGGGATCTGGCTTGCATTTT CASSSQLQGSGLHF
13 . TRBJ2-7 . TRBV5-1 TGCGCCAGCAGCTTGCAGGGTTTCGACGAGCAGTACTTC CASSLQGFDEQYF
13 . TRBJ1-4 . TRBV11-2 TGTGCCAGCAGCTTGGGACTTGCGGAAAAACTGTTTTTT CASSLGLAEKLFF
16 TRBD2 TRBJ2-7 . TRBV7-8 TGTGCCAGCAGCCGCGGCCGCCTAGCGGGTTACTACGAGCAGTACTTC CASSRGRLAGYYEQYF
15 . TRBJ1-1 . TRBV6-6 TGTGCCAGCAGTTACCTCCAGGTGCAGGACACTGAAGCTTTCTTT CASSYLQVQDTEAFF
14 . TRBJ1-6 . TRBV27 TGTGCCAGCAGCCCAGGGTGGGCGAATTCACCCCTCCACTTT CASSPGWANSPLHF
14 . TRBJ1-5 . TRBV27 TGTGCCAGCAGTTTCGCCCAGGGTGGTCAGCCCCAGCATTTT CASSFAQGGQPQHF
15 TRBD2 TRBJ2-1 . TRBV6-6 TGTGCCAGCAGCTCCGGGACTAGCTTACACAATGAGCAGTTCTTC CASSSGTSLHNEQFF
16 . TRBJ2-1 once TRBV4-2 TGTGCCAGCAGCCAAGATGATAACGGTTCCTACAATGAGCAGTTCTTC CASSQDDNGSYNEQFF
16 . TRBJ2-1 . TRBV10-3 TGTGCCATCAGTGAGTCCGTGTTCAACCCTTACAATGAGCAGTTCTTC CAISESVFNPYNEQFF
13 . TRBJ2-7 . TRBV5-6 TGTGCCAGCAGATTACGGGGTTTAAACGAGCAGTACTTC CASRLRGLNEQYF
15 TRBD1 TRBJ1-2 . TRBV19 TGTGCCAGTAGTACTTCCTCGACAGGGTGGGATGGCTACACCTTC CASSTSSTGWDGYTF
15 . TRBJ2-1 . TRBV19 TGTGCCAGTAGTCCCACACGGAGCTCCTACAATGAGCAGTTCTTC CASSPTRSSYNEQFF
15 . TRBJ2-5 . TRBV11-2 TGTGCCAGCAGCTTAGTGGGAGTTGGGGAAGAGACCCAGTACTTC CASSLVGVGEETQYF
12 . TRBJ2-7 . TRBV2 TGTGCCAGCAGGGACCCGCTAGACGAGCAGTACTTC CASRDPLDEQYF
12 . TRBJ2-1 . TRBV6-6 TGTGCCAGCACGGGGGACCACAATGAGCAGTTCTTC CASTGDHNEQFF
13 . TRBJ2-2 medium-sized TRBV6-1 TGTGCCAGCAGTGAATCAGCTACCGGGGAGCTGTTTTTT CASSESATGELFF
16 TRBD1 TRBJ1-5 few TRBV28 TGTGCCAGCAGTCCACCGGGGCAGGGGGCCGGTCGGCCCCAGCATTTT CASSPPGQGAGRPQHF
13 . TRBJ1-1 . TRBV9 TGTGCCAGCAGCGTACAGCTGAACACTGAAGCTTTCTTT CASSVQLNTEAFF
16 TRBD1 TRBJ2-2 . TRBV5-1 TGCGCCAGCAGCCGTCTTGGGACAGTTAACACCGGGGAGCTGTTTTTT CASSRLGTVNTGELFF
12 . TRBJ1-1 . TRBV11-2 TGTGCCAGCAGCCTACCCGGCATTGAAGCTTTCTTT CASSLPGIEAFF
14 TRBD1 TRBJ2-5 . TRBV18 TGTGCCAGCTCCTACGGGACAGAGCAAGAGACCCAGTACTTC CASSYGTEQETQYF
15 . TRBJ1-6 few TRBV27 TGTGCCAGCAGTTTACGGCCTATTAATAATTCACCCCTCCACTTT CASSLRPINNSPLHF
14 . TRBJ2-2 once TRBV11-2 TGTGCCAGCAGCTTAAGTTGGCGCACCGGGGAGCTGTTTTTT CASSLSWRTGELFF
14 . TRBJ2-1 . TRBV18 TGTGCCAGCTCACCACTACAGACGGAAAATGAGCAGTTCTTC CASSPLQTENEQFF
15 TRBD1 TRBJ2-1 . TRBV5-1 TGCGCCAGCAGCACCGGACAGGGGGTAAGCAATGAGCAGTTCTTC CASSTGQGVSNEQFF
19 TRBD2 TRBJ2-1 . TRBV4-3 TGCGCCAGCAGCCAATATTGGACTAGCGGACCGCAAAAGTACAATGAGCAGTTCTTC CASSQYWTSGPQKYNEQFF
14 TRBD2 TRBJ2-5 few TRBV25-1 TGTGCCAGCAGTGGACTAGCGGGATCAGAGACCCAGTACTTC CASSGLAGSETQYF
15 . TRBJ2-5 once TRBV19 TGTGCCAGTAGTATAGGGGGCACATCCCAAGAGACCCAGTACTTC CASSIGGTSQETQYF
15 TRBD2 TRBJ2-2 . TRBV9 TGTGCCAGCAGCGTACTAGCGGCGAACACCGGGGAGCTGTTTTTT CASSVLAANTGELFF
14 TRBD2 TRBJ2-1 . TRBV5-1 TGCGCCAGCAGCTTGGCACGGGGGACTATTGAGCAGTTCTTC CASSLARGTIEQFF
15 TRBD2 TRBJ2-3 . TRBV5-4 TGTGCCAGCAGCTCTCCGGGACTAGTCACAGATACGCAGTATTTT CASSSPGLVTDTQYF